This T cell receptor (beta chain) is from a study of OX40 agonist ivuxolimab in advanced cancers. In the study overall: Those enrolled were about 82% male, with a mean age of about 60 years and ages from 23 to 79.

Trimming removed 7 bases from V and 2 bases from J, with 4 bases in between. The CDR3 has 11 residues. In germline, CDR1 is SGHRS, CDR2 YFSETQ. Sequenced by immunoSEQ multiplex PCR; TCRdb stores in-frame clones only, minus some. The sample lists about 76,000 clones, 80% to 90% occurring once. The V and J genes are TRBV5-1 and TRBJ2-1; no clear D gene. The sample in question was CD4+ or CD8+ T cells sorted from blood, obtained in a trial of the OX40 agonist ivuxolimab. The origin of this receptor is an adult with an advanced solid tumor such as melanoma, head and neck, liver or kidney cancer. The CDR3 reads CASRTYNEQFF. The CDR3 coding sequence is TGCGCCAGCCGGACCTACAATGAGCAGTTCTTC.